The source of this TCR beta chain is a study of T-cell reconstitution after alpha-beta-depleted transplantation in children (dated by TCRdb to the mid-2010s). Notes on the research overall: T-cell immune reconstitution after TCRalphabeta/CD19-depleted allogeneic hematopoietic cell transplantation in children was quantitatively tracked in the study by means of TCR repertoire profiling. Findings and caveats that apply to the study as a whole: In some patients, the high TCRbeta diversity seen at day 60 was put down to recipient T cells and intrathymic progenitors that had survived conditioning. The apparently early alphabetaT-cell count recovery about two months after transplant was reportedly dependent on only several hundred rapidly expanded clones derived from non-depleted graft cells. Over subsequent months, a decline in hyperexpanded clone frequencies was noted, and after one year, T-cell counts and TCRbeta diversity were mostly ascribed to newly produced T cells.

According to the study, the label for this sample's treatment or condition signals: allogeneic hematopoietic cell transplantation with graft depleted of TCRalphabeta T cells and CD19 B cells. The children who served as transplant recipients had been given grafts of TCRalphabeta/CD19-depleted allogeneic hematopoietic cells. Receptor libraries were prepared by PCR. The instrument was an Illumina HiSeq 2500. TCR libraries were prepared with molecular barcoding, using unique molecular identifiers to normalize TCRbeta repertoire quantification. Starting from the raw public reads, TCRdb applied fastp trimming at Q25, assembled clones with MiXCR and retained in-frame beta chains. Rows with a matching CDR3 protein are joined into one entry that keeps the most common DNA and genes. This sample comprises about 300,000 distinct CDR3 sequences, over 9.5% of them detected only once. Roughly 7.1% of the sample is taken by the ten largest.

This clonotype was recorded at least ten times. Which antigen it targets is not known. No much larger clonotype is one base removed from it; base qualities were not supplied. V is trimmed back by 6 bases and J by 8 bases, and the junction contains 5 bases that no gene match accounts for. The CDR3 sequence holds 12 residues, the cysteine and phenylalanine included. The kept DNA is CDR3 alone, 36 bases in frame from the first base. CDR1 and CDR2 (MNHEY, SMNVEV) derive from the germline V gene (reference sequence). The input for sequencing was PBMCs, taken before TCRalphabeta/CD19-depleted stem cell transplant. This TCR derives from a boy in the first two years of life with acute myeloid leukemia, due to receive a stem cell transplant. The chain is assembled from TRBV27 and TRBJ1-1; 8 central bases correspond to TRBD1. In nucleotides, the sequence is TGTGCCAGCAGGCCCAGGGGGCGCGAAGCTTTCTTT. It encodes CASRPRGREAFF.